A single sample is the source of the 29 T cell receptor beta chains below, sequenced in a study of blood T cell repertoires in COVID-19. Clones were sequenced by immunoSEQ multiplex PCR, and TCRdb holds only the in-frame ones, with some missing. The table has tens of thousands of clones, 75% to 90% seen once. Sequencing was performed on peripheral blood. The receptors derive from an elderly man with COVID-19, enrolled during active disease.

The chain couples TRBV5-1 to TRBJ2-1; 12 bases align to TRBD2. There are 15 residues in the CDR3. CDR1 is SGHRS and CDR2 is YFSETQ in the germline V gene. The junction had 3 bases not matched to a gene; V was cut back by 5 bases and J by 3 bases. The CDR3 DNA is TGCGCCAGCAGACCGACTAGCGGGGGCTACAATGAGCAGTTCTTC. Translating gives CASRPTSGGYNEQFF.

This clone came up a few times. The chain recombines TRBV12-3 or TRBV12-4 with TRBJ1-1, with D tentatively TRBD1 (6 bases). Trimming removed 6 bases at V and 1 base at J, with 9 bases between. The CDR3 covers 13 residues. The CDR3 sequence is CASRGTRNTEAFF. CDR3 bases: TGTGCCAGCAGAGGGACAAGGAACACTGAAGCTTTCTTT.

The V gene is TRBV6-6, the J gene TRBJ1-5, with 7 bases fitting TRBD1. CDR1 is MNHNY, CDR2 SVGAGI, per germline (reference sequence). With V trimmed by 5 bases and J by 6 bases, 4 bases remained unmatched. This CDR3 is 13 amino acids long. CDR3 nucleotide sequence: TGTGCCAGCAGTCCGACAGGGATTCAGCCCCAGCATTTT. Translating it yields CASSPTGIQPQHF.

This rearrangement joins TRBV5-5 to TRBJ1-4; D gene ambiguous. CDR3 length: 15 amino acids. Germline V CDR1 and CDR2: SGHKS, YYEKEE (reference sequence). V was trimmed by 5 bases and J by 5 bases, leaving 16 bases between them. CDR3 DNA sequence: TGTGCCAGCAGTCCCGGTGGAGGGATGAATGAAAAACTGTTTTTT. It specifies CASSPGGGMNEKLFF. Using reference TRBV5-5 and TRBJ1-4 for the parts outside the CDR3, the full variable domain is DAGVTQSPTHLIKTRGQQVTLRCSPISGHKSVSWYQQVLGQGPQFIFQYYEKEERGRGNFPDRFSARQFPNYSSELNVNALLLGDSALYLCASSPGGGMNEKLFFGSGTQLSVL.

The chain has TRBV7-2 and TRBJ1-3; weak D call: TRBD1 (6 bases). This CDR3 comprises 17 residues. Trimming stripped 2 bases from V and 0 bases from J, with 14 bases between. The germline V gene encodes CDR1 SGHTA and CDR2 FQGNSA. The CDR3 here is CASSLMSGANSGNTIYF. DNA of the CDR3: TGTGCCAGCAGCTTAATGTCAGGGGCTAACTCTGGAAACACCATATATTTT.

This chain's CDR3 is CASSPAPPGVGEKLFF. Here the CDR3 DNA reads TGTGCCAGCTCACCGGCCCCGCCAGGGGTGGGGGAAAAACTGTTTTTT. The chain is built from TRBV18 and TRBJ1-4, with D tentatively TRBD1 (6 bases). The V gene lost 3 bases and the J gene lost 8 bases, with 19 bases spanning the gap. The germline V gene has CDR1 KGHSH and CDR2 LQKENI. The CDR3 length is 16 residues.

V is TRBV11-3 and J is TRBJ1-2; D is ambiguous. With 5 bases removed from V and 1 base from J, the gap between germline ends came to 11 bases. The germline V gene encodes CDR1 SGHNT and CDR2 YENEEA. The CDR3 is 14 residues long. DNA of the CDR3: TGTGCCAGCAGCCCAGGAGGTAATAACTATGGCTACACCTTC. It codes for CASSPGGNNYGYTF.

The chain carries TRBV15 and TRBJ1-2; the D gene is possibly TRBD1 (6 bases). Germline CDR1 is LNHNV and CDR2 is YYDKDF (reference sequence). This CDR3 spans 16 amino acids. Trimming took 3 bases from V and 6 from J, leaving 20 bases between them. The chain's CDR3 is CATSRGLEGEGNGYTF. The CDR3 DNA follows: TGTGCCACCAGCAGGGGACTAGAGGGGGAAGGTAATGGCTACACCTTC.

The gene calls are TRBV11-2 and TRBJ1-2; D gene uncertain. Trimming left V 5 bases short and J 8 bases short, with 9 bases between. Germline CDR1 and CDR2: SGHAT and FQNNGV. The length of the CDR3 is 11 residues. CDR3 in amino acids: CASSPDYGYTF. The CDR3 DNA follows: TGTGCCAGCAGCCCAGATTACGGCTACACCTTC.

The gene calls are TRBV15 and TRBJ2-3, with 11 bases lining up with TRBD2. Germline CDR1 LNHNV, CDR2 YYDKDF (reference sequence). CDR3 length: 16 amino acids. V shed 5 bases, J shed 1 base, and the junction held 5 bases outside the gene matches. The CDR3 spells CATSPPLAGGTDTQYF. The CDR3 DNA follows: TGTGCCACCAGCCCGCCACTAGCGGGGGGCACAGATACGCAGTATTTT. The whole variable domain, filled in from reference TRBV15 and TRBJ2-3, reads DAMVIQNPRYQVTQFGKPVTLSCSQTLNHNVMYWYQQKSSQAPKLLFHYYDKDFNNEADTPDNFQSRRPNTSFCFLDIRSPGLGDTAMYLCATSPPLAGGTDTQYFGPGTRLTVL.

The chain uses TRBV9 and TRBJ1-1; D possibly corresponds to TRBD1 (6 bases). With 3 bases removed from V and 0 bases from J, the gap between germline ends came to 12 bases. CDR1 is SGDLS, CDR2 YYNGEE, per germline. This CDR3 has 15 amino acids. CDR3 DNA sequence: TGTGCCAGCAGCGAGGGGCAGGGGATGAACACTGAAGCTTTCTTT. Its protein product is CASSEGQGMNTEAFF.

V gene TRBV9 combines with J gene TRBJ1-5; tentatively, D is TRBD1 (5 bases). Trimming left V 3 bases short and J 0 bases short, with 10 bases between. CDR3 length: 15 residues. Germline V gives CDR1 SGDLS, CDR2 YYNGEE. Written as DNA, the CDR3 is TGTGCCAGCAGCGAGGAGGGGTATAGCAATCAGCCCCAGCATTTT. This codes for CASSEEGYSNQPQHF.

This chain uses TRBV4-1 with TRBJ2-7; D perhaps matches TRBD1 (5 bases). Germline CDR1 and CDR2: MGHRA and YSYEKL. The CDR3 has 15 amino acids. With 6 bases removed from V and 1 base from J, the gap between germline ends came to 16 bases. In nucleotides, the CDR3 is TGCGCCAGCAGTTCTGGACACGGATTGTCCTACGAGCAGTACTTC. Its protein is CASSSGHGLSYEQYF.

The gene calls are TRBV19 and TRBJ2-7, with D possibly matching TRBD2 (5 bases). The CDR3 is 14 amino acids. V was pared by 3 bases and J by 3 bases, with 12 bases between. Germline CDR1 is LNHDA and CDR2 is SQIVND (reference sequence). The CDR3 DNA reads TGTGCCAGTAGTATGAGCCGGGGAAGCTACGAGCAGTACTTC. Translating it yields CASSMSRGSYEQYF.

This chain's CDR3 is CASSQMAGRTDTQYF. CDR3 nucleotide sequence: TGTGCCAGCAGCCAAATGGCGGGAAGGACAGATACGCAGTATTTT. The V gene is TRBV3-1 (or the pseudogene TRBV3-2), the J gene TRBJ2-3; tentatively, D is TRBD2 (6 bases). This CDR3 is built from 15 residues. CDR1 and CDR2 (germline): LGHDT, YNNKEL (reference sequence). Between the trimmed V and J ends, which lost 2 bases and 3 bases, there was a span of 12 bases.

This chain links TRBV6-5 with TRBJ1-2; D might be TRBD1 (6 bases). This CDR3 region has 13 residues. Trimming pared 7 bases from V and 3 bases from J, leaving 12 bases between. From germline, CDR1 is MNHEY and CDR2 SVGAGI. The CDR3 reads CASKMDSHYGYTF. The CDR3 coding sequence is TGTGCCAGCAAGATGGACAGCCACTATGGCTACACCTTC.

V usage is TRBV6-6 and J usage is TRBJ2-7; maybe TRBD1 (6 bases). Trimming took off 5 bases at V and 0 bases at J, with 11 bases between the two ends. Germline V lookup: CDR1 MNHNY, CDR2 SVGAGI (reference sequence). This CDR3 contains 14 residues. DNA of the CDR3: TGTGCCAGCAGTGACACAGGGAGCTCCTACGAGCAGTACTTC. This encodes CASSDTGSSYEQYF.

CDR3 nucleotide sequence: TGTGCCAGCAGCCCACCCAGGGACAGGGCCTATGGCTACACCTTC. Amino acid sequence: CASSPPRDRAYGYTF. The chain is built from TRBV5-4 and TRBJ1-2; 9 bases align to TRBD1. With V trimmed by 4 bases and J by 4 bases, 8 bases remained unmatched. The CDR3 loop spans 15 amino acids. Germline CDR1 and CDR2: SGHNT and YYREEE (reference sequence).

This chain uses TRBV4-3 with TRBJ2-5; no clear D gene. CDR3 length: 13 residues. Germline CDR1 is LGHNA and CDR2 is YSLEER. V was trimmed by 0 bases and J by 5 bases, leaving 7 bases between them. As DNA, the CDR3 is TGCGCCAGCAGCCAAGATCTCCGGGAGACCCAGTACTTC. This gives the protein CASSQDLRETQYF.

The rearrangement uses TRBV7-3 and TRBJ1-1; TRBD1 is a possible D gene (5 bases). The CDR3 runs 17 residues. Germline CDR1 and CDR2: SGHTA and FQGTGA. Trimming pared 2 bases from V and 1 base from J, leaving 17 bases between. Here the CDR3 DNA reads TGTGCCAGCAGCTTATGGGGGACGGGGAGGAGGAACACTGAAGCTTTCTTT. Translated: CASSLWGTGRRNTEAFF.

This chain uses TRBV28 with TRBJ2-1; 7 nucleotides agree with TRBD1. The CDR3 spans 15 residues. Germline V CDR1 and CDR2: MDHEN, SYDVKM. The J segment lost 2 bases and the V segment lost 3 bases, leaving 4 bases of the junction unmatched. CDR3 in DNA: TGTGCCAGCAGTTTGCTAGGGGGCCCCTACAATGAGCAGTTCTTC. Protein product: CASSLLGGPYNEQFF.

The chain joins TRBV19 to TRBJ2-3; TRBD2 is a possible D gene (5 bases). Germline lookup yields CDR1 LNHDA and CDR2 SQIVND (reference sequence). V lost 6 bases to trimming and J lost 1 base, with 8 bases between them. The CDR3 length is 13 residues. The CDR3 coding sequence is TGTGCCAGTAGCTCCGGGGGCACAGATACGCAGTATTTT. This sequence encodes CASSSGGTDTQYF.

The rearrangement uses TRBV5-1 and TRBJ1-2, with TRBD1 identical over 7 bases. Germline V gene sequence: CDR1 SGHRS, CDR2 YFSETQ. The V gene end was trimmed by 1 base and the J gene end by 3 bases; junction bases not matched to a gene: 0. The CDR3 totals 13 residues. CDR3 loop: CASSLRGHYGYTF. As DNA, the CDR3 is TGCGCCAGCAGCTTGAGGGGGCACTATGGCTACACCTTC.

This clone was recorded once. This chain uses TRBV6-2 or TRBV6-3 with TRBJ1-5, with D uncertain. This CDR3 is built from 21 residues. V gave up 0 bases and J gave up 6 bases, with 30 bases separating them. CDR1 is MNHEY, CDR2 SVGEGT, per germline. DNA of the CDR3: TGTGCCAGCAGTTACTCTAAAAGTACCCCGGGAGCGACAAGGCTCGGTCAGCCCCAGCATTTT. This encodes CASSYSKSTPGATRLGQPQHF.

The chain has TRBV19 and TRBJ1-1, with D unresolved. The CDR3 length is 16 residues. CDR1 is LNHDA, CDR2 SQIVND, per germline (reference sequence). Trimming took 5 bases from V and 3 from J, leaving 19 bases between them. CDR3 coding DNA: TGTGCCAGTAGTCCTACCGCGGGCGTTCGGGACACTGAAGCTTTCTTT. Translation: CASSPTAGVRDTEAFF.

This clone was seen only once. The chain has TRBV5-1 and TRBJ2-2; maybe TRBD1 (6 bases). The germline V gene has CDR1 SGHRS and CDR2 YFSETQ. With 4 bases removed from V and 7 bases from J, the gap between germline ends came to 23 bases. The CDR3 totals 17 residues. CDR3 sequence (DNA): TGCGCCAGCAGCCCACAAACAGGGTTGTCATCACGCGGGGAGCTGTTTTTT. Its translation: CASSPQTGLSSRGELFF.

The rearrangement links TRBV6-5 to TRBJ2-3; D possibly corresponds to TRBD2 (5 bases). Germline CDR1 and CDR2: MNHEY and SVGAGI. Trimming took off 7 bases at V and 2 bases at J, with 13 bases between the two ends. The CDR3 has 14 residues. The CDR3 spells CASNRRDFTDTQYF. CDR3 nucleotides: TGTGCCAGCAACCGCCGGGATTTCACAGATACGCAGTATTTT.

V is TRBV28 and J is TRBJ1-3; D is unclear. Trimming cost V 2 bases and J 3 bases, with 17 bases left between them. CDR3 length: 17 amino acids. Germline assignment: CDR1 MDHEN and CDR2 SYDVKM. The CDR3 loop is CASSLNHYGSLGNTIYF. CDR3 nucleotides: TGTGCCAGCAGTTTAAACCATTATGGGAGTCTTGGAAACACCATATATTTT.

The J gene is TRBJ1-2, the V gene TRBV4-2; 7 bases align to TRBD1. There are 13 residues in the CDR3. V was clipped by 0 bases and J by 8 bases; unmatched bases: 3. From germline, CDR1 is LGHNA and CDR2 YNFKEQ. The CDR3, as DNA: TGTGCCAGCAGCCAAGAATTACAGGGGGGCTACACCTTC. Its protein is CASSQELQGGYTF.